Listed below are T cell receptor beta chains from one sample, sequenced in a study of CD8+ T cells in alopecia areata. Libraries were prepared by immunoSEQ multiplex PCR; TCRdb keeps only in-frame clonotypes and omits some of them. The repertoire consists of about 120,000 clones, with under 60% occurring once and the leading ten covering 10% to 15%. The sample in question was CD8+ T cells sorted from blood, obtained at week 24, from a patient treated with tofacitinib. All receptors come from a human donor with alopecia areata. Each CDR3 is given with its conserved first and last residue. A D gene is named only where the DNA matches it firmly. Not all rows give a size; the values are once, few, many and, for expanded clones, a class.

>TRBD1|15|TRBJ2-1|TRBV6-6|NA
CASRLQGSGYNEQFF
TGTGCCAGCAGGCTACAGGGGTCAGGCTACAATGAGCAGTTCTTC
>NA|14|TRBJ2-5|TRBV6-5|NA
CASSWTAEQETQYF
TGTGCCAGCAGTTGGACAGCGGAGCAAGAGACCCAGTACTTC
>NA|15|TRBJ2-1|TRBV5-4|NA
CASSYRGGAYNEQFF
TGTGCCAGCAGCTATAGAGGGGGTGCCTACAATGAGCAGTTCTTC
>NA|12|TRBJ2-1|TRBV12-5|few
CASGLTLNEQFF
TGTGCTAGTGGTTTAACCCTAAATGAGCAGTTCTTC
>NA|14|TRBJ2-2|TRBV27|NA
CASSFVASTGELFF
TGTGCCAGCAGTTTTGTAGCTAGCACCGGGGAGCTGTTTTTT
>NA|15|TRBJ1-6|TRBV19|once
CASSIEPGGYSPLHF
TGTGCCAGTAGTATAGAACCCGGGGGGTATTCACCCCTCCACTTT
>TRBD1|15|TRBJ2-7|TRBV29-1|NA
CSVGFIGDRPYEQYF
TGCAGCGTTGGGTTTATTGGGGACAGGCCTTACGAGCAGTACTTC
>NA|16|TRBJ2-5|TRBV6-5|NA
CASSYRIATSQETQYF
TGTGCCAGCAGTTACCGGATAGCGACAAGTCAAGAGACCCAGTACTTC
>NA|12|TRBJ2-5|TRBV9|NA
CASSHNLETQYF
TGTGCCAGCAGCCACAACCTAGAGACCCAGTACTTC
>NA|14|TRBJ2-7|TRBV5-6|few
CASSLQETTYEQYF
TGTGCCAGCAGCTTGCAGGAGACCACTTACGAGCAGTACTTC